This T cell receptor beta chain was sequenced for a study of CD8+ T cells in alopecia areata. Across the study: Treated individuals took tofacitinib by mouth, 5 to 10 mg twice daily. Findings of the study overall: Tofacitinib significantly brought down scalp clonality and expanded CD8+ clones among top 100. Compared with normal scalp, lesional scalp had higher clonality and more expanded CD8+ clones.

This CDR3 is built from 17 residues. The germline V gene encodes CDR1 SEHNR and CDR2 FQNEAQ (reference sequence). V was pared by 0 bases and J by 0 bases, with 11 bases between. As the sequencing template, cDNA was produced by extracting RNA and reverse transcribing it. Sequenced by immunoSEQ multiplex PCR; TCRdb stores in-frame clones only, minus some. The repertoire holds about 74,000 clones, with about 30% as singletons. Treatment noted: oral pan-JAK inhibitor, 5-10 mg twice daily. The table lists this clone with a few counts. The antigen remains undetermined. The chain joins TRBV7-9 to TRBJ1-4, with D maybe TRBD1 (5 bases). The TCR originated in a human donor with alopecia areata. The starting material was CD8+ T cells sorted from blood, obtained at week 4, from a patient treated with tofacitinib. CDR3 DNA sequence: TGTGCCAGCAGCTTAGCGGGGACGGGGGCAACTAATGAAAAACTGTTTTTT. It yields the protein CASSLAGTGATNEKLFF.